This passage covers 21 T cell receptor beta chains from one sample sequenced in a study of blood T cell repertoires in COVID-19. The method was immunoSEQ multiplex PCR; TCRdb's version includes in-frame clones alone and lacks a portion of them. Of 250,000 or so clones listed, 70% to 85% are singletons. Material: peripheral blood. Receptors were obtained from a man aged 35 to 55 who had recovered from COVID-19.

The count of this clone is one. The chain is built from TRBV4-1 and TRBJ2-1; TRBD2 agrees at 10 bases. The length of the CDR3 is 15 residues. Losses at the gene ends were 1 base for V and 10 bases for J; bases not matched to a gene: 7. Germline-derived CDR1 and CDR2 are MGHRA and YSYEKL. The CDR3 region has the DNA TGCGCCAGCAGCCAAGGACTAGCGGGCTCGGGGGAGCAGTTCTTC. It encodes CASSQGLAGSGEQFF.

The V and J genes are TRBV7-9 and TRBJ2-5; 11 nucleotides match TRBD2. Germline values: CDR1 SEHNR, CDR2 FQNEAQ (reference sequence). The CDR3 covers 16 residues. J lost 2 bases, V lost 4 bases, and 6 bases had no gene match. CDR3: CASSSGTSGWQETQYF. The DNA for the CDR3 is TGTGCCAGCAGCTCAGGGACTAGCGGTTGGCAAGAGACCCAGTACTTC.

The V and J genes are TRBV12-3 or TRBV12-4 and TRBJ2-3; D is undetermined. The CDR3 loop spans 12 amino acids. V dropped 6 bases and J dropped 6 bases, with 10 bases sitting between them. CDR3: CASSYLPDTQYF. In DNA form, the CDR3 reads TGTGCCAGCAGCTACCTACCCGATACGCAGTATTTT.

This sequence joins TRBV10-3 and TRBJ2-3; 7 bases are a match to TRBD2. V trimming: 0 bases; J trimming: 2 bases; junction bases outside the gene matches: 8. The CDR3 sequence is 17 residues long. Germline V gene lookup returns CDR1 ENHRY and CDR2 SYGVKD. CDR3 coding DNA: TGTGCCATCAGTGAGTCGCGCGGGCGGGGGAACACAGATACGCAGTATTTT. Translation gives CAISESRGRGNTDTQYF.

The chain links TRBV19 to TRBJ1-2; D unclear. Looked up from germline, CDR1 is LNHDA and CDR2 is SQIVND (reference sequence). V lost 5 bases and J lost 8, with 21 bases in between. This CDR3 contains 15 residues. DNA of the CDR3: TGTGCCAGTAGTCCCCGGGATCAAAGAATGGGGGGCTACACCTTC. Its translation: CASSPRDQRMGGYTF.

V gene TRBV19 combines with J gene TRBJ1-1; D unresolved. CDR1 LNHDA and CDR2 SQIVND come from the germline V gene (reference sequence). V lost 3 bases and J 2 bases, leaving 10 bases between the germline ends. The CDR3 has 14 residues. The CDR3 sequence: CASSMSGVNTEAFF. In DNA, the CDR3 is TGTGCCAGTAGTATGTCGGGTGTAAACACTGAAGCTTTCTTT.

The chain uses TRBV27 and TRBJ1-1, with TRBD1 matching 7 bases. The junction had 8 bases not matched to a gene; V was cut back by 2 bases and J by 2 bases. The length of the CDR3 is 16 residues. The germline V gene encodes CDR1 MNHEY and CDR2 SMNVEV (reference sequence). DNA of the CDR3: TGTGCCAGCAGTTTACTTTACGGGACAGCTAACACTGAAGCTTTCTTT. Protein: CASSLLYGTANTEAFF.

On this clone itself: Other DNA sequences from this sample encode an identical CDR3 as well. This chain connects TRBV9 to TRBJ2-2; maybe TRBD1 (7 bases). Trimming removed 2 bases from V and 5 bases from J, with 13 bases in between. CDR1 and CDR2 from the germline V gene are SGDLS and YYNGEE. The CDR3 loop spans 15 amino acids. The CDR3 here is CASSVRTGGTGELFF. DNA of the CDR3: TGTGCCAGCAGCGTTAGGACAGGAGGGACCGGGGAGCTGTTTTTT.

The chain couples TRBV6-2 or TRBV6-3 to TRBJ2-5; D unclear. V was cut by 6 bases and J by 8 bases, with 16 bases left in between. The CDR3 sequence is 13 residues long. CDR1 is MNHEY, CDR2 SVGEGT, per germline. The CDR3 loop is CASSSEVVGTQYF. DNA of the CDR3: TGTGCCAGCAGCTCCGAGGTAGTCGGCACCCAGTACTTC.

J is TRBJ2-1 and V is TRBV11-2; D is ambiguous. Germline values: CDR1 SGHAT, CDR2 FQNNGV. Between the trimmed V and J ends, which lost 4 bases and 9 bases, there was a span of 16 bases. The CDR3 has 14 amino acids. The CDR3 loop reads CASSSLNRDSEQFF. The CDR3, as DNA: TGTGCCAGCAGCTCTCTCAACAGAGATAGTGAGCAGTTCTTC.

V usage is TRBV18 and J usage is TRBJ2-5; D might be TRBD1 (5 bases). This CDR3 has 14 residues. Per the germline V gene, CDR1 is KGHSH and CDR2 is LQKENI. Deletions cut 6 bases from V and 1 base from J, with 12 bases between. In nucleotides, the CDR3 is TGTGCCAGCTCCTCCGACAGTGCCCAAGAGACCCAGTACTTC. It is translated as CASSSDSAQETQYF.

This sequence joins TRBV7-9 and TRBJ2-5; 8 positions match TRBD2. The CDR3 consists of 15 residues. Germline lookup yields CDR1 SEHNR and CDR2 FQNEAQ (reference sequence). V lost 8 bases to trimming and J lost 9 bases; unmatched junction nucleotides: 17. The DNA for the CDR3 is TGTGCCAGCGGAAACGCGGGGGGCCAGCTGGTGCCCCAGTACTTC. Translation: CASGNAGGQLVPQYF. Based on the CDR3 plus reference TRBV7-9 and TRBJ2-5, the full variable domain is DTGVSQNPRHKITKRGQNVTFRCDPISEHNRLYWYRQTLGQGPEFLTYFQNEAQLEKSRLLSDRFSAERPKGSFSTLEIQRTEQGDSAMYLCASGNAGGQLVPQYFGPGTRLLVL.

About this clone itself: The sample carries other DNA sequences with the same CDR3. The rearrangement joins TRBV7-9 to TRBJ2-2; D is undetermined. The CDR3 extends over 14 amino acids. The V end lost 1 base, the J end lost 1 base, and 4 bases lay between the germline ends. Germline CDR1 reads SEHNR; CDR2 reads FQNEAQ (reference sequence). The CDR3 bases are TGTGCCAGCAGCTTAGACGGGAACACCGGGGAGCTGTTTTTT. Its translation: CASSLDGNTGELFF.

This rearrangement joins TRBV4-3 to TRBJ2-1, with D possibly TRBD2 on 6 matching bases. Per the germline V gene, CDR1 is LGHNA and CDR2 is YSLEER. V lost 3 bases, J lost 9 bases, and 27 bases lay in between. The CDR3 has 18 residues. This CDR3 is CASSQDLWGDSSRGEQFF. For the CDR3, the DNA is TGCGCCAGCAGCCAGGACTTATGGGGGGACTCGAGTCGGGGTGAGCAGTTCTTC.

The chain uses TRBV3-1 (or the pseudogene TRBV3-2) and TRBJ2-3, with TRBD2 matching over 10 bases. The CDR3 loop spans 14 amino acids. The J segment lost 7 bases and the V segment lost 4 bases, leaving 5 bases of the junction unmatched. Germline V lookup: CDR1 LGHDT, CDR2 YNNKEL (reference sequence). This CDR3 reads CASSPQLAGNTQYF. In DNA form, the CDR3 reads TGTGCCAGCAGCCCCCAACTAGCGGGGAATACGCAGTATTTT.

The V gene is TRBV7-2, the J gene TRBJ2-3; TRBD2 matches at 11 bases. Germline V gene lookup returns CDR1 SGHTA and CDR2 FQGNSA. The CDR3 is 18 residues long. V dropped 2 bases and J dropped 0; count of bases not matched to a gene: 7. The CDR3 sequence is CASSLNRLAGISTDTQYF. The CDR3 nucleotides read TGTGCCAGCAGCTTAAATCGACTAGCGGGGATTAGCACAGATACGCAGTATTTT.

This rearrangement joins TRBV6-5 to TRBJ2-7; 7 bases align to TRBD1. The CDR3 extends over 13 amino acids. V lost 7 bases to trimming and J lost 5 bases; unmatched junction nucleotides: 8. Germline V gene lookup returns CDR1 MNHEY and CDR2 SVGAGI. Here the CDR3 reads CASTLTGKHEQYF. CDR3 coding DNA: TGTGCCAGCACCTTGACAGGGAAGCACGAGCAGTACTTC.

This sequence joins TRBV6-2 or TRBV6-3 and TRBJ2-7; maybe TRBD1 (7 bases). The CDR3 runs 15 residues. V was pared by 6 bases and J by 1 base, with 16 bases between. Germline-derived CDR1 and CDR2 are MNHEY and SVGEGT. For the CDR3, the DNA is TGTGCCAGCAGCGACCCGACAGGGAGGTCCTACGAGCAGTACTTC. Protein: CASSDPTGRSYEQYF.

This clone has at least ten counts. V usage is TRBV11-2 and J usage is TRBJ2-1; possibly TRBD1 for D (5 bases). V was trimmed by 5 bases and J by 0 bases, leaving 11 bases between them. CDR1 and CDR2 (germline): SGHAT, FQNNGV. The CDR3 is 15 residues long. This chain's CDR3 is CASSLAGPSYNEQFF. The CDR3, as DNA: TGTGCCAGCAGCCTGGCAGGGCCCTCCTACAATGAGCAGTTCTTC.

V gene TRBV10-3 combines with J gene TRBJ2-4, with D possibly matching TRBD1 (5 bases). The CDR3 has 13 amino acids. Germline CDR1 reads ENHRY; CDR2 reads SYGVKD. V was trimmed by 0 bases and J by 15 bases, leaving 15 bases between them. DNA for the CDR3: TGTGCCATCAGTGAGTCGGGGCGCAGTGATAGGTACTTC. The encoded protein is CAISESGRSDRYF.

J is TRBJ2-7 and V is TRBV7-2; tentatively, D is TRBD2 (6 bases). This CDR3 region has 14 residues. Trimming removed 1 base at V and 5 bases at J, with 12 bases between. Germline-derived CDR1 and CDR2 are SGHTA and FQGNSA. The chain's CDR3 is CASSLGGERDEQYF. CDR3 DNA: TGTGCCAGCAGCTTAGGGGGGGAGCGGGACGAGCAGTACTTC.